The TCR beta chain under discussion was sequenced for a study of T cells after yellow fever vaccination. Overall study context: Fractions of limited cellularity were prepared by means of SMART-Seq v4 Ultra Low Input.

5'RACE template switching added a universal primer site and UMIs to TCR cDNA. TCRdb fed the 5' RACE reads into MiXCR, producing one record per CDR3 protein. The sample has about 75,000 distinct CDR3 sequences, around 7% seen once. This clonotype was detected a few times. Its antigen is not identified. Study-level findings and limits: Clonotype sharing between CD4 and CD8 compartments was small. Clones from primary vaccination mostly reappeared after the booster (about 97% CD4, roughly 87% CD8).

The V segment lost 6 bases and the J segment 0 bases; nucleotides outside the gene matches: 3. The CDR3 totals 14 residues. Germline V gene sequence: CDR1 SEHNR, CDR2 FQNEAQ (reference sequence). The material sequenced was CD8+ T cells sorted from PBMCs, taken 10 to 11 days after the first yellow fever vaccination. The clonotype was recovered from a man aged 18 to 29 who received the YFV17D yellow fever vaccine. The chain couples TRBV7-9 to TRBJ1-1, with 8 bases that match TRBD1. The CDR3 loop reads CASRPGGMNTEAFF. CDR3 in DNA: TGTGCCAGCAGGCCAGGGGGCATGAACACTGAAGCTTTCTTT.